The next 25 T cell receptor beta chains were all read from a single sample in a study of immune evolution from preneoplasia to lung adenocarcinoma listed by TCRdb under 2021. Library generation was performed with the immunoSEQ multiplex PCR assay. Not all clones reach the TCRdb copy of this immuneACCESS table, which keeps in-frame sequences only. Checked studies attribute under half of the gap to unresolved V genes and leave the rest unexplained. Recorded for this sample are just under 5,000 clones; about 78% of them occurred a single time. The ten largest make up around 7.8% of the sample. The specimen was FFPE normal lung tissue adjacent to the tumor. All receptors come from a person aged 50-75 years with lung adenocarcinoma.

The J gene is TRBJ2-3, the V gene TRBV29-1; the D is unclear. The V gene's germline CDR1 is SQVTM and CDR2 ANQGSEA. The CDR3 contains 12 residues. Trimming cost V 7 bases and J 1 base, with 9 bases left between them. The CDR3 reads CSGNRGTDTQYF. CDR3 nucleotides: TGCAGCGGGAACCGGGGCACAGATACGCAGTATTTT.

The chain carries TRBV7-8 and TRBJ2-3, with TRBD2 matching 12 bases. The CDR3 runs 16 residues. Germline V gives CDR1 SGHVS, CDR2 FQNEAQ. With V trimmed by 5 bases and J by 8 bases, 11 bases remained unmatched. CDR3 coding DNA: TGTGCCAGCAGCCAGCATCTAGCGGGGGGGGAGGTTACGCAGTATTTT. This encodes CASSQHLAGGEVTQYF.

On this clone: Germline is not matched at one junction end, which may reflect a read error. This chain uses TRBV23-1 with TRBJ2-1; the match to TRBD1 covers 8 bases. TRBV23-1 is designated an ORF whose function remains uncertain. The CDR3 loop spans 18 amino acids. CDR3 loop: CASIPITYAGGSHNEQFF. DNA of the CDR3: TGCGCCAGCATTCCAATAACTTATGCAGGGGGCTCCCACAATGAGCAGTTCTTC.

CDR3 residues: CASSLLGALGGELFF. CDR3 coding DNA: TGTGCCAGCAGCTTACTTGGGGCCCTTGGGGGGGAGCTGTTTTTT. This chain links TRBV11-2 with TRBJ2-2, with D possibly being TRBD1 (5 bases). V lost 2 bases to trimming and J lost 8 bases, with 15 bases between them. The CDR3 has 15 amino acids. CDR1 is SGHAT and CDR2 is FQNNGV in the germline V gene.

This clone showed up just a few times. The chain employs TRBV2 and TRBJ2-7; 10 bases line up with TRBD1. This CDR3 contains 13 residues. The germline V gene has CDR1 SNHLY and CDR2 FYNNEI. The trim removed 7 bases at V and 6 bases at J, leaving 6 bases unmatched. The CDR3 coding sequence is TGTGCCAGCATGGGACAGGGGTCACCCGAGCAGTACTTC. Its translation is CASMGQGSPEQYF.

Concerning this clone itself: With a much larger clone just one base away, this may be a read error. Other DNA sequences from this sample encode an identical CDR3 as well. The CDR3 nucleotides are TGTGCCAGCAGTGATGGCGGGAGCGATGAGACCCAGTACTTC. Encoded protein: CASSDGGSDETQYF. The genes are TRBV6-1 and TRBJ2-5, with TRBD2 identical over 7 bases. The junction had 6 bases not matched to a gene; V was cut back by 3 bases and J by 5 bases. There are 14 residues in the CDR3. Germline V gene data show CDR1 as MNHNS and CDR2 as SASEGT.

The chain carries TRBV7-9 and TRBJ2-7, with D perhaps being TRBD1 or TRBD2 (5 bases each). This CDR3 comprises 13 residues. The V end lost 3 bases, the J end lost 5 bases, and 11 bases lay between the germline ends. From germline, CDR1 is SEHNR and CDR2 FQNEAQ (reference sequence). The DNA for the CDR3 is TGTGCCAGCAGCTTGAGGGGCCCCAACGAGCAGTACTTC. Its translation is CASSLRGPNEQYF.

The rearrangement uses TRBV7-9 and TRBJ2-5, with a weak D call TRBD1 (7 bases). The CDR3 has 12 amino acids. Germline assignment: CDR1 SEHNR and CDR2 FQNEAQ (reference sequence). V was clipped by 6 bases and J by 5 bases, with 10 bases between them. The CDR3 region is CASRSGGETQYF. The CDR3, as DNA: TGTGCCAGCAGATCAGGGGGGGAGACCCAGTACTTC.

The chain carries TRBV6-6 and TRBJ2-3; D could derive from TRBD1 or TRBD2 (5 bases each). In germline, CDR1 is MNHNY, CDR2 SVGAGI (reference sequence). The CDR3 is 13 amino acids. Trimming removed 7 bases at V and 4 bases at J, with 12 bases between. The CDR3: CASTLRGADTQYF. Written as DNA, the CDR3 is TGTGCCAGCACCCTAAGAGGGGCAGATACGCAGTATTTT.

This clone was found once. This CDR3 is CAGTAQGYREQFF. CDR3 nucleotide sequence: TGTGCCGGGACGGCCCAGGGATACAGGGAGCAGTTCTTC. This chain joins TRBV2 and TRBJ2-1; D assignment may be TRBD1 or TRBD2 (5 bases each). Germline V lookup: CDR1 SNHLY, CDR2 FYNNEI. The CDR3 consists of 13 residues. Trimming removed 11 bases at V and 10 bases at J, with 21 bases between.

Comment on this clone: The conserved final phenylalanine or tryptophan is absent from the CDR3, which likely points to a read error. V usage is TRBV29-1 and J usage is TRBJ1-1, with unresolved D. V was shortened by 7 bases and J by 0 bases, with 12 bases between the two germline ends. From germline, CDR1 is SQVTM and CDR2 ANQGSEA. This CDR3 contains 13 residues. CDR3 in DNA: TGCAGCGCCAAGCGAGACATGAACACTGAAGCTTTCTCT. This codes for CSAKRDMNTEAFS.

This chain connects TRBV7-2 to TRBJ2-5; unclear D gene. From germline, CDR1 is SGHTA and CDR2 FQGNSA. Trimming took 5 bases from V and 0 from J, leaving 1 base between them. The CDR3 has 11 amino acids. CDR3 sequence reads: CASSNQETQYF. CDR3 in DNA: TGTGCCAGCAGCAACCAAGAGACCCAGTACTTC.

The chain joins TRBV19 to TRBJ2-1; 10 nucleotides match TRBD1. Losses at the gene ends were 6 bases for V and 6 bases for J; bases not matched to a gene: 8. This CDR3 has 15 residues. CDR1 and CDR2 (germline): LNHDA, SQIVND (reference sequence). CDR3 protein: CASRSPGTGVNEQFF. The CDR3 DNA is TGTGCCAGTAGATCCCCCGGGACAGGGGTCAATGAGCAGTTCTTC.

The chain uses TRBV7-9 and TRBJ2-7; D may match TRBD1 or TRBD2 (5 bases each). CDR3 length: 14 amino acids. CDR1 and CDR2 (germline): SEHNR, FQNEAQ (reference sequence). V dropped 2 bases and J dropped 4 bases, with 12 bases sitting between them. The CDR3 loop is CASSLRDGPYEQYF. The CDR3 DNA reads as TGTGCCAGCAGCTTAAGGGACGGACCATACGAGCAGTACTTC.

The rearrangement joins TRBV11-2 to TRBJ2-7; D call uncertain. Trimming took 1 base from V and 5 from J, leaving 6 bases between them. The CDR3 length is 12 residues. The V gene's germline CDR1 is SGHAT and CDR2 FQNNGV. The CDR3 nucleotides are TGTGCCAGCAGCTTAGGAAAAAACGAGCAGTACTTC. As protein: CASSLGKNEQYF. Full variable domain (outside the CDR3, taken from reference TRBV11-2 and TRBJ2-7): EAGVAQSPRYKIIEKRQSVAFWCNPISGHATLYWYQQILGQGPKLLIQFQNNGVVDDSQLPKDRFSAERLKGVDSTLKIQPAKLEDSAVYLCASSLGKNEQYFGPGTRLTVT.

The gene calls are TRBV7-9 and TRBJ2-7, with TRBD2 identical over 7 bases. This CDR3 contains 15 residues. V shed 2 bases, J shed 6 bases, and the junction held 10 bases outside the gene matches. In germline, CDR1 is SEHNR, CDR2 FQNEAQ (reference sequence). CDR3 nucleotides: TGTGCCAGCAGCTTATCGTCTAGCGGAACACTCGAGCAGTACTTC. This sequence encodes CASSLSSSGTLEQYF.

In DNA, the CDR3 is TGTGCCAGCAGTGAAGAGGGGGCGGGGGGCTATGAGCAGTTCTTC. Encoded protein: CASSEEGAGGYEQFF. The chain is built from TRBV6-1 and TRBJ2-1, with D tentatively TRBD2 (8 bases). The CDR3 runs 15 residues. Germline CDR1 and CDR2: MNHNS and SASEGT. V was pared by 1 base and J by 8 bases, with 15 bases between.

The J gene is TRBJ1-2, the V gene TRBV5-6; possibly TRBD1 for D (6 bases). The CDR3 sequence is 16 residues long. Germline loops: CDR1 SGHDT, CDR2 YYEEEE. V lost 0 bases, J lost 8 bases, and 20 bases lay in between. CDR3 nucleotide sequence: TGTGCCAGCAGCTTGGAGACAGGCGCAAGGGGTATAGGCTACACCTTC. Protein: CASSLETGARGIGYTF.

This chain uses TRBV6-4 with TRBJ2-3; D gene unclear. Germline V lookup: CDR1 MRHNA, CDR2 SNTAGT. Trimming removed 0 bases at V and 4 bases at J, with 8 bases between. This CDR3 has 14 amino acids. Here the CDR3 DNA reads TGTGCCAGCAGTGACTCCGGTGCGGCAGATACGCAGTATTTT. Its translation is CASSDSGAADTQYF.

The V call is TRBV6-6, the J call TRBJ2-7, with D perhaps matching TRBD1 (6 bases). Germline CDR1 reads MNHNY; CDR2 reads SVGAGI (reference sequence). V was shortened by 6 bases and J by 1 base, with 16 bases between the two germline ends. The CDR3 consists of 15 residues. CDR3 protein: CASRPNRASSYEQYF. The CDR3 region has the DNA TGTGCCAGCAGACCTAACAGGGCCTCATCCTACGAGCAGTACTTC.

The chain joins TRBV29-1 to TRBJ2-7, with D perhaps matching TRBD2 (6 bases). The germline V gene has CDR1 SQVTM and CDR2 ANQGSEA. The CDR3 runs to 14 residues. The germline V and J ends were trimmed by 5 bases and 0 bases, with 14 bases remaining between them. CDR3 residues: CSVLPSVNSYEQYF. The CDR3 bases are TGCAGCGTTTTGCCTAGCGTTAACTCCTACGAGCAGTACTTC.

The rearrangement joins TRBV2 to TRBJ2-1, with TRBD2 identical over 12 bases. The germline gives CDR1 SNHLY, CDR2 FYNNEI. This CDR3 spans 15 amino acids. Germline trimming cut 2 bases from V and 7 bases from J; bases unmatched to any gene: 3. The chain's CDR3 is CASSELAGGRNEQFF. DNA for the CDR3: TGTGCCAGCAGTGAACTAGCGGGAGGGCGGAATGAGCAGTTCTTC.

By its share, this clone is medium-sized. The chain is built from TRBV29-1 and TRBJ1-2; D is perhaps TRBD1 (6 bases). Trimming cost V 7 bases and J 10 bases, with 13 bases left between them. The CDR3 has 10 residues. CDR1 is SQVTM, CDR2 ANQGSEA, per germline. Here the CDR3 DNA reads TGCAGCGCTTCGGACAGTGCCTACACCTTC. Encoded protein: CSASDSAYTF.

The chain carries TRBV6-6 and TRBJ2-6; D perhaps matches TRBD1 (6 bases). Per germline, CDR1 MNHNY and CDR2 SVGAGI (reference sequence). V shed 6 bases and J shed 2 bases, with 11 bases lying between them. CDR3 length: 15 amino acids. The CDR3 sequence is CASRKEGAGANVLTF. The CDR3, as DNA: TGTGCCAGCAGAAAAGAGGGGGCTGGGGCCAACGTCCTGACTTTC.

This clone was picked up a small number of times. For the CDR3, the DNA is TGTGCCAGCAGCACCCGCGCACAGGGGGCCCCCTACGAGCAGTACTTC. Its protein is CASSTRAQGAPYEQYF. The V call is TRBV5-4, the J call TRBJ2-7; TRBD1 matches at 9 bases. Germline trimming cut 4 bases from V and 2 bases from J; bases unmatched to any gene: 10. Looked up from germline, CDR1 is SGHNT and CDR2 is YYREEE (reference sequence). This CDR3 is built from 16 residues. The full variable domain, in which reference TRBV5-4 and TRBJ2-7 provide the parts outside the CDR3, is ETGVTQSPTHLIKTRGQQVTLRCSSQSGHNTVSWYQQALGQGPQFIFQYYREEENGRGNFPPRFSGLQFPNYSSELNVNALELDDSALYLCASSTRAQGAPYEQYFGPGTRLTVT.